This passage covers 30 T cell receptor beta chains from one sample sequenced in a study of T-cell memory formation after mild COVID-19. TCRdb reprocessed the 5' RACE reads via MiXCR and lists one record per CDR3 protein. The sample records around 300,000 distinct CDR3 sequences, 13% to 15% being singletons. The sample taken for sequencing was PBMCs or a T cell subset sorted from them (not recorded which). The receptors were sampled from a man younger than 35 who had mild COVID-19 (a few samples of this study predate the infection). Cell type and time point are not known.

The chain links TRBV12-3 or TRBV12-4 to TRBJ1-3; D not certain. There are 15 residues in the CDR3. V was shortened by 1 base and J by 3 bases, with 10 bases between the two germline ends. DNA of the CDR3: TGTGCCAGCAGTTTAGGGCCCGGGAATGGAAACACCATATATTTT. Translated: CASSLGPGNGNTIYF.

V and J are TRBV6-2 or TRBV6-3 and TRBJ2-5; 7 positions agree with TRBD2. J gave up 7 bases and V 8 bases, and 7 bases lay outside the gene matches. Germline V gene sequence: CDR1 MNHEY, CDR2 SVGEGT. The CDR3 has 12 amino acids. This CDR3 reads CASGGGGRTQYF. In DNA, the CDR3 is TGTGCCAGCGGCGGGGGTGGTCGGACCCAGTACTTC.

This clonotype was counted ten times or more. CDR3 nucleotides: TGCGCCAGCAGCTTGGCTGCGAACACCGGGGAGCTGTTTTTT. Translating it yields CASSLAANTGELFF. The chain combines TRBV5-1 with TRBJ2-2, with no clear D. The V gene lost 0 bases and the J gene lost 0 bases, with 3 bases spanning the gap. Germline lookup yields CDR1 SGHRS and CDR2 YFSETQ. CDR3 length equals 14 residues.

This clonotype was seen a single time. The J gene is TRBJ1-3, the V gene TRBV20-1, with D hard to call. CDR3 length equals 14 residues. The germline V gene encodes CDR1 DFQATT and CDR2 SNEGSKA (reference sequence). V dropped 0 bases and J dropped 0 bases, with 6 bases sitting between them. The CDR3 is CSARDESSGNTIYF. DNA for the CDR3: TGCAGTGCTAGAGACGAGAGCTCTGGAAACACCATATATTTT.

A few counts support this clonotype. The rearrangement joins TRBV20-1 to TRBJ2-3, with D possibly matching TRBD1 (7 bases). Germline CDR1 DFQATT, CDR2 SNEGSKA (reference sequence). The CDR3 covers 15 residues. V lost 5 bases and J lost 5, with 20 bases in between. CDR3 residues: CSAGLEGAVGDTQYF. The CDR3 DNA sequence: TGCAGTGCTGGCTTGGAGGGGGCAGTTGGAGATACGCAGTATTTT.

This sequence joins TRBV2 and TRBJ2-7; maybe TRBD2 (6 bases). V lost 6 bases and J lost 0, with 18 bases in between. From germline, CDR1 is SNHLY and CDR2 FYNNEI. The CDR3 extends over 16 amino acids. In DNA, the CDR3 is TGTGCCAGCAGGATCGCCCCGGGGGAGAGCTCCTACGAGCAGTACTTC. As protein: CASRIAPGESSYEQYF.

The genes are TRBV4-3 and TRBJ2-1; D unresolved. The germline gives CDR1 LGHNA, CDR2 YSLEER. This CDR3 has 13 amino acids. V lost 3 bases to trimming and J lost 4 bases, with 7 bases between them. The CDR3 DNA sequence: TGCGCCAGCAGCCAGGGCCATTACAATGAGCAGTTCTTC. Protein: CASSQGHYNEQFF.

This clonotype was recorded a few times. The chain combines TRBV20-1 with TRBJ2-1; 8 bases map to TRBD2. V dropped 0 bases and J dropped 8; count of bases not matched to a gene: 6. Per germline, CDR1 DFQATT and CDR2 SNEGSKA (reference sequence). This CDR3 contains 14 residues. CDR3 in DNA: TGCAGTGCTAGAGATCTTAGCGGGGTGTATGAGCAGTTCTTC. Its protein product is CSARDLSGVYEQFF.

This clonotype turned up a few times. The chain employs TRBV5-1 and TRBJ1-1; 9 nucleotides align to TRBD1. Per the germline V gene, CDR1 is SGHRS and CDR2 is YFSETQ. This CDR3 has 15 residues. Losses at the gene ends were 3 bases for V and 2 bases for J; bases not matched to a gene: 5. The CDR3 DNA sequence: TGCGCCAGCAGCTACGGGGACAGGGAAAACACTGAAGCTTTCTTT. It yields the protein CASSYGDRENTEAFF.

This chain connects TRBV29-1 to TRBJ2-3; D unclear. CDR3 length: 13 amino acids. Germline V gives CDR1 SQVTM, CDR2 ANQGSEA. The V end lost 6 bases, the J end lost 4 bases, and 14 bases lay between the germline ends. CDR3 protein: CSVGAKGPDTQYF. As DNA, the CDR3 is TGCAGCGTCGGCGCTAAAGGCCCAGATACGCAGTATTTT.

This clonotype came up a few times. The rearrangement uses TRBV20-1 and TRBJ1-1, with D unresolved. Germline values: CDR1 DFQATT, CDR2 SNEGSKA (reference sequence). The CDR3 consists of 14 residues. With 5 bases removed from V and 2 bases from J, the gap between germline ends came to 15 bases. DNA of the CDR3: TGCAGTGCTCTAACCCCTGGGTCCAACACTGAAGCTTTCTTT. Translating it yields CSALTPGSNTEAFF.

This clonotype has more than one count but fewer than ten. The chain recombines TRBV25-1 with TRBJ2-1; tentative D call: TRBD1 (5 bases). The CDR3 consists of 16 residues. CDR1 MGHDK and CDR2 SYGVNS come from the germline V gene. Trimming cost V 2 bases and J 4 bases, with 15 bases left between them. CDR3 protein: CASSEVGRTGYNEQFF. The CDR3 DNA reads TGTGCCAGCAGTGAAGTGGGGCGTACCGGTTACAATGAGCAGTTCTTC.

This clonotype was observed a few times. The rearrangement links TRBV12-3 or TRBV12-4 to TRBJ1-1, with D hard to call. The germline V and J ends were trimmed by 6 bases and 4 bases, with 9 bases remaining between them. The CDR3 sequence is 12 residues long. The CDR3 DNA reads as TGTGCCAGCAGGGAGCGAAGCACTGAAGCTTTCTTT. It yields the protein CASRERSTEAFF.

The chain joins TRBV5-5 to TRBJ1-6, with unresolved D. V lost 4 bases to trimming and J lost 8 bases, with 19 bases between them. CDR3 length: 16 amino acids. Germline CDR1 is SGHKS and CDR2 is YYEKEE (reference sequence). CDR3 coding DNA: TGTGCCAGCAGCGGGGATCCCCTCGCCCCGTATTCACCCCTCCACTTT. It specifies CASSGDPLAPYSPLHF. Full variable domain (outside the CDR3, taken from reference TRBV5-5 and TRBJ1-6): DAGVTQSPTHLIKTRGQQVTLRCSPISGHKSVSWYQQVLGQGPQFIFQYYEKEERGRGNFPDRFSARQFPNYSSELNVNALLLGDSALYLCASSGDPLAPYSPLHFGNGTRLTVT.

CDR3 in amino acids: CASSQSLGGSGNTIYF. CDR3 sequence (DNA): TGCGCCAGCAGCCAGTCTCTAGGAGGGAGCGGAAACACCATATATTTT. The chain links TRBV4-1 to TRBJ1-3; D gene ambiguous. The CDR3 loop spans 16 amino acids. Trimming shortened V by 3 bases and J by 4 bases, and 16 bases separated the two germline ends. Germline-derived CDR1 and CDR2 are MGHRA and YSYEKL.

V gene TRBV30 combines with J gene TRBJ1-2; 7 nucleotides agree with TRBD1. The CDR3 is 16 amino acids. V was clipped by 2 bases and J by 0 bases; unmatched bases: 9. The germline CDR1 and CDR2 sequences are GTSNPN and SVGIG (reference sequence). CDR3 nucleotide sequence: TGTGCCTGGAGTAAAGGAGGGACAGTAGCTAACTATGGCTACACCTTC. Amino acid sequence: CAWSKGGTVANYGYTF.

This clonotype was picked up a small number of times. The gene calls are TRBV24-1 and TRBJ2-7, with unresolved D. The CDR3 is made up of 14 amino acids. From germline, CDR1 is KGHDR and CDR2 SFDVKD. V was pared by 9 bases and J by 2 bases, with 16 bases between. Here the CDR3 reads CATSRTYRPYEQYF. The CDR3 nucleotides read TGTGCCACCTCTCGGACGTATAGACCCTACGAGCAGTACTTC.

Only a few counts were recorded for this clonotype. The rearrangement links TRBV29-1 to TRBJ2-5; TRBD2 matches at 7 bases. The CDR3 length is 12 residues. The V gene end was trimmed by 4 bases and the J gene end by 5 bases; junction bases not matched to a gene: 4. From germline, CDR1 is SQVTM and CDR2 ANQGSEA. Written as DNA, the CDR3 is TGCAGCGTTGCCCTAGCGGCCGAGACCCAGTACTTC. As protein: CSVALAAETQYF.

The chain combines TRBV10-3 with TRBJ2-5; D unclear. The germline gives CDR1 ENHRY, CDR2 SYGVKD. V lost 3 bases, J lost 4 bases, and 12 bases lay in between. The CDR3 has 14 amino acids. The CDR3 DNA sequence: TGTGCCATCAGTGATGAACAGACCCCAGAGACCCAGTACTTC. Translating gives CAISDEQTPETQYF.

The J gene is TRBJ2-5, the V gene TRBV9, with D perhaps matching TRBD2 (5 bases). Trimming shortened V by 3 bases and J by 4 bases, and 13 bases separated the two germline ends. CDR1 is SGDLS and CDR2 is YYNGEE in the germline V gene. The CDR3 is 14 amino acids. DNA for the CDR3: TGTGCCAGCAGCGATTCCCGGGAACGAGAGACCCAGTACTTC. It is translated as CASSDSRERETQYF.

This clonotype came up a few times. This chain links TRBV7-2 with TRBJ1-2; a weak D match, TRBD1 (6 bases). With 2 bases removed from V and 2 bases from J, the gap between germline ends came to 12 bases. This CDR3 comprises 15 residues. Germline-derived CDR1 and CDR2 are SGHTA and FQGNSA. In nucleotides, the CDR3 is TGTGCCAGCAGCTTAACGGCAGGGGAAAACTATGGCTACACCTTC. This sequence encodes CASSLTAGENYGYTF.

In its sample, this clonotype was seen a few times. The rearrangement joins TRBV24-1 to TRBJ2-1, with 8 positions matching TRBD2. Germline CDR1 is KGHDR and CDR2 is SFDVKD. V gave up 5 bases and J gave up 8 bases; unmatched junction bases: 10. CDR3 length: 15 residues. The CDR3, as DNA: TGTGCCACCAGTGTCTCGGCCGCGCGGGGGGATGAGCAGTTCTTC. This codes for CATSVSAARGDEQFF.

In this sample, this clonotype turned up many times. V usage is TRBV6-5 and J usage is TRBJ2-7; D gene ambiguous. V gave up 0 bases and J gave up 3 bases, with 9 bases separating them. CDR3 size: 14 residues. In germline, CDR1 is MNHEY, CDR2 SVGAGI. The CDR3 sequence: CASSYSLGLYEQYF. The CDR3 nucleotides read TGTGCCAGCAGTTACTCCCTGGGTCTCTACGAGCAGTACTTC.

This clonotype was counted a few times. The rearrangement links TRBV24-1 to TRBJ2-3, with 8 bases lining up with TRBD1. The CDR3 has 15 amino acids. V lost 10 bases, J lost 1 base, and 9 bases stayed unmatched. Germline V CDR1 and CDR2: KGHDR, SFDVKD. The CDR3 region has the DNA TGTGCCACGTCCGGGACAGGCTCGGGCACAGATACGCAGTATTTT. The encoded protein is CATSGTGSGTDTQYF.

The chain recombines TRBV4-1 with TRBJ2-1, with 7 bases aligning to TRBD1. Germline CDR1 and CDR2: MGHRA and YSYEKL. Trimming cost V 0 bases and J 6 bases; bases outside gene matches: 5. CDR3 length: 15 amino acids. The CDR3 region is CASSQDEGTANEQFF. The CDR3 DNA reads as TGCGCCAGCAGCCAAGATGAGGGGACAGCCAATGAGCAGTTCTTC.

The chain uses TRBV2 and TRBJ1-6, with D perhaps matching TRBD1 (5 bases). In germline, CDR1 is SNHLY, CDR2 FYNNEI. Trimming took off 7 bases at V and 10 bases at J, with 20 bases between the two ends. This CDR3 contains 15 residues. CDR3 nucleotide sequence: TGTGCCAGCATCCTAGATGAGTGGGACGGCTCACCCCTCCACTTT. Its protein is CASILDEWDGSPLHF.

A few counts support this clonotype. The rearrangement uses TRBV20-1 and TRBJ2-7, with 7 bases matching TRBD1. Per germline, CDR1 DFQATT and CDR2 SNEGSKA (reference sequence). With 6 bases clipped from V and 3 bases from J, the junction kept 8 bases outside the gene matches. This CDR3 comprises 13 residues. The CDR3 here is CSAQWTGLYEQYF. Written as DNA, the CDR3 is TGCAGTGCCCAATGGACAGGCCTCTACGAGCAGTACTTC.

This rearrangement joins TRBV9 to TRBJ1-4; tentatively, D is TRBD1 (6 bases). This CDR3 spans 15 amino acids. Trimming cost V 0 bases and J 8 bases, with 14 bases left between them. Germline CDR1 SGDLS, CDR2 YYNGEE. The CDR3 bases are TGTGCCAGCAGCGTAGCAGGGGCCCTAGGGGAAAAACTGTTTTTT. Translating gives CASSVAGALGEKLFF.

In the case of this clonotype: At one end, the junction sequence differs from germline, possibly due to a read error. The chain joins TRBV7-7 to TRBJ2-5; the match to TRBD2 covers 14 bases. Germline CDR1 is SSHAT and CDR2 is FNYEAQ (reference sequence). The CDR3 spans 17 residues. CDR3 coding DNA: TGTGCTAGCAGCTTGACTAGCGGGGGGGTTGTTCAAGAGACCCAGTACTTC. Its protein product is CASSLTSGGVVQETQYF.

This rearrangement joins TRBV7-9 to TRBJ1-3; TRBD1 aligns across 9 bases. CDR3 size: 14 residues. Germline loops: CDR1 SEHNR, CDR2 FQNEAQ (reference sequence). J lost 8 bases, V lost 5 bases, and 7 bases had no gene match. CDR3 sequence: CASSQLQGADTIYF. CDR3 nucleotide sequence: TGTGCCAGCAGCCAATTACAGGGGGCGGACACCATATATTTT.